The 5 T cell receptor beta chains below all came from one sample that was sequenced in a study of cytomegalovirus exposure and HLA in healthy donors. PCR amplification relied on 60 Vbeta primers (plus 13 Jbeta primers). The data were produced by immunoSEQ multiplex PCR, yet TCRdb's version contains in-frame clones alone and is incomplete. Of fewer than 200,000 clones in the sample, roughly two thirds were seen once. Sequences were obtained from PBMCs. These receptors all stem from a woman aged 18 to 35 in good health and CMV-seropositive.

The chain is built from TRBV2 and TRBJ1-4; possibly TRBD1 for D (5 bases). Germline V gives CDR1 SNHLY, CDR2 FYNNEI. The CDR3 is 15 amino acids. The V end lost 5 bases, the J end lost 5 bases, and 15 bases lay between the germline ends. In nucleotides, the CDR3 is TGTGCCAGCAGTTACCTCGGGGGGAAAAATGAAAAACTGTTTTTT. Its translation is CASSYLGGKNEKLFF.

The CDR3 loop reads CASSFANTGELFF. The DNA of the CDR3 is TGTGCCAGCAGTTTCGCGAACACCGGGGAGCTGTTTTTT. The chain is built from TRBV28 and TRBJ2-2; unclear D gene. CDR3 size: 13 residues. Trimming shortened V by 3 bases and J by 0 bases, and 2 bases separated the two germline ends. Germline CDR1 is MDHEN and CDR2 is SYDVKM.

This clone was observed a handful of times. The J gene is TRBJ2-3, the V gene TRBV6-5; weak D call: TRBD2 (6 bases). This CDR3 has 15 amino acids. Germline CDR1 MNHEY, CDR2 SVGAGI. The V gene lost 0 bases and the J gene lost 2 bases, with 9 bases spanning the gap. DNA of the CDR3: TGTGCCAGCAGTTACTCGGCGGGGATCACAGATACGCAGTATTTT. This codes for CASSYSAGITDTQYF.

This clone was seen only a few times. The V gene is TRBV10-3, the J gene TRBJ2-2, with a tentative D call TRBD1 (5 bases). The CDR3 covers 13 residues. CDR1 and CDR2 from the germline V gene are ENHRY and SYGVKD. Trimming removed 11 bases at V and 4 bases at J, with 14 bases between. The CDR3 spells CAVQGQPTGELFF. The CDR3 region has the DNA TGTGCCGTCCAGGGCCAGCCCACCGGGGAGCTGTTTTTT.

The CDR3 sequence is CASRIEGGIITEAFF. CDR3 nucleotide sequence: TGTGCCAGCAGAATTGAGGGGGGGATTATCACTGAAGCTTTCTTT. The chain recombines TRBV27 with TRBJ1-1; D may be TRBD1 (6 bases). Trimming removed 6 bases at V and 4 bases at J, with 18 bases between. This CDR3 spans 15 amino acids. Looked up from germline, CDR1 is MNHEY and CDR2 is SMNVEV (reference sequence).